Following are 21 T cell receptor beta chains from one sample sequenced in a study of Ad26.COV2.S vaccination and SARS-CoV-2 variants. Libraries were prepared by immunoSEQ multiplex PCR; TCRdb keeps only in-frame clonotypes and omits some of them. In the table there are about 350,000 clones, about 86% of which are singletons. The treatment was: about 20 received Ad26.COV2.S at low or high dose, single or two shots; about 5 received placebo; per-sample allocation not given. Samples were taken on day 63 after the first vaccine or placebo injection. The material sequenced was peripheral blood, taken in a trial of Ad26.COV2.S vaccine versus placebo. Receptors originate from a person between 18 and 59 years old who received the Ad26.COV2.S COVID-19 vaccine or a placebo.

The genes are TRBV19 and TRBJ1-1; D is possibly TRBD1 (5 bases). Germline V gene lookup returns CDR1 LNHDA and CDR2 SQIVND (reference sequence). Trimming stripped 6 bases from V and 2 bases from J, with 10 bases between. This CDR3 comprises 13 residues. CDR3 protein: CASRTGPNTEAFF. The CDR3 DNA reads as TGTGCCAGTAGGACGGGACCAAACACTGAAGCTTTCTTT. The full variable domain, its missing parts supplied by reference TRBV19 and TRBJ1-1, is DGGITQSPKYLFRKEGQNVTLSCEQNLNHDAMYWYRQDPGQGLRLIYYSQIVNDFQKGDIAEGYSVSREKKESFPLTVTSAQKNPTAFYLCASRTGPNTEAFFGQGTRLTVV.

V and J are TRBV2 and TRBJ1-1; D unresolved. The CDR3 is 14 residues long. Looked up from germline, CDR1 is SNHLY and CDR2 is FYNNEI. V dropped 6 bases and J dropped 3 bases, with 14 bases sitting between them. In DNA form, the CDR3 reads TGTGCCAGCAGCCTCCTCCAGCAGTACACTGAAGCTTTCTTT. Its protein is CASSLLQQYTEAFF.

The chain links TRBV25-1 to TRBJ1-4; TRBD1 is a possible D gene (6 bases). V was cut by 3 bases and J by 5 bases, with 16 bases left in between. The CDR3 runs to 16 residues. Germline V gene sequence: CDR1 MGHDK, CDR2 SYGVNS. The CDR3 sequence: CASSDLMTGSNEKLFF. CDR3 nucleotides: TGTGCCAGCAGTGACCTCATGACAGGCTCCAATGAAAAACTGTTTTTT.

This chain uses TRBV13 with TRBJ1-1, with a tentative D call TRBD1 (5 bases). Germline CDR1 reads PRHDT; CDR2 reads FYEKMQ (reference sequence). The CDR3 length is 12 residues. Trimming took 6 bases from V and 5 from J, leaving 10 bases between them. As DNA, the CDR3 is TGTGCCAGCAGTCAGGGAGGGACTGAAGCTTTCTTT. This codes for CASSQGGTEAFF. Drawing the rest from reference TRBV13 and TRBJ1-1, the complete variable domain is AAGVIQSPRHLIKEKRETATLKCYPIPRHDTVYWYQQGPGQDPQFLISFYEKMQSDKGSIPDRFSAQQFSDYHSELNMSSLELGDSALYFCASSQGGTEAFFGQGTRLTVV.

Comment on this clone: Compared with germline, one end of the junction differs, possibly owing to a read error. V is TRBV27 and J is TRBJ2-1; D not resolved. Germline CDR1 and CDR2: MNHEY and SMNVEV (reference sequence). The CDR3 totals 13 residues. The CDR3 nucleotides are TGTGCCAGCGGTGTCGCACACTACAGTGAGCAGTTCTTC. It specifies CASGVAHYSEQFF.

The genes are TRBV28 and TRBJ1-3, with unresolved D. Trimming removed 2 bases at V and 0 bases at J, with 5 bases between. This CDR3 spans 14 amino acids. Germline-derived CDR1 and CDR2 are MDHEN and SYDVKM. The CDR3 loop is CASSLGNSGNTIYF. Written as DNA, the CDR3 is TGTGCCAGCAGTTTAGGGAACTCTGGAAACACCATATATTTT.

The chain combines TRBV5-1 with TRBJ2-3, with 10 bases matching TRBD2. The V gene end was trimmed by 5 bases and the J gene end by 1 base; junction bases not matched to a gene: 1. The CDR3 consists of 14 residues. Germline V gives CDR1 SGHRS, CDR2 YFSETQ. CDR3 coding DNA: TGCGCCAGCAGTACTAGCGGGGGCACAGATACGCAGTATTTT. Translation gives CASSTSGGTDTQYF.

The gene calls are TRBV27 and TRBJ1-4; D may be TRBD1 (5 bases). Germline loops: CDR1 MNHEY, CDR2 SMNVEV (reference sequence). The CDR3 totals 14 residues. Trimming cost V 2 bases and J 5 bases, with 9 bases left between them. CDR3 in DNA: TGTGCCAGCAGTTTAGGGCAGGGCAATGAAAAACTGTTTTTT. Its protein product is CASSLGQGNEKLFF. Based on the CDR3 plus reference TRBV27 and TRBJ1-4, the full variable domain is EAQVTQNPRYLITVTGKKLTVTCSQNMNHEYMSWYRQDPGLGLRQIYYSMNVEVTDKGDVPEGYKVSRKEKRNFPLILESPSPNQTSLYFCASSLGQGNEKLFFGSGTQLSVL.

This clone appeared a single time. The J gene is TRBJ2-7, the V gene TRBV10-2; D call uncertain. V lost 0 bases, J lost 2 bases, and 11 bases lay in between. This CDR3 has 15 residues. CDR1 is WSHSY, CDR2 SAAADI, per germline. Written as DNA, the CDR3 is TGCGCCAGCAGTGAGTCGGCAGATTCAGCCTACGAGCAGTACTTC. Encoded protein: CASSESADSAYEQYF.

This chain links TRBV5-4 with TRBJ2-7, with 9 bases aligning to TRBD2. Germline V gives CDR1 SGHNT, CDR2 YYREEE (reference sequence). V trimming: 0 bases; J trimming: 3 bases; junction bases outside the gene matches: 4. The CDR3 is 15 amino acids. CDR3 DNA sequence: TGTGCCAGCAGCTTGGTTAGCGGGGGAAACTACGAGCAGTACTTC. Its translation is CASSLVSGGNYEQYF.

The chain is built from TRBV5-1 and TRBJ2-2; D is unclear. V lost 2 bases and J lost 3, with 2 bases in between. This CDR3 region has 12 residues. Germline loops: CDR1 SGHRS, CDR2 YFSETQ. CDR3 in amino acids: CASSFDTGELFF. DNA for the CDR3: TGCGCCAGCAGCTTTGACACCGGGGAGCTGTTTTTT.

The CDR3 DNA reads TGTGCCAGCAGGGAGAATCAGCCCCAGCATTTT. Its protein is CASRENQPQHF. The chain has TRBV12-3 or TRBV12-4 and TRBJ1-5; D not resolved. The CDR3 length is 11 residues. V was clipped by 6 bases and J by 4 bases, with 4 bases between them.

The chain has TRBV5-8 and TRBJ2-5; possibly TRBD1 for D (5 bases). In germline, CDR1 is SGHTS, CDR2 YDEGEE. This CDR3 region has 14 residues. V lost 2 bases to trimming and J lost 4 bases, with 12 bases between them. CDR3 sequence: CASSFEAGRETQYF. The CDR3 coding sequence is TGTGCCAGCAGCTTTGAAGCAGGGCGAGAGACCCAGTACTTC.

V usage is TRBV6-5 and J usage is TRBJ2-1; TRBD1 aligns across 10 bases. CDR1 is MNHEY, CDR2 SVGAGI, per germline. Germline trimming cut 8 bases from V and 12 bases from J; bases unmatched to any gene: 13. This CDR3 has 14 amino acids. The CDR3 sequence is CASQRRQGARGQFF. Written as DNA, the CDR3 is TGTGCCAGCCAGAGGCGACAGGGGGCGAGGGGGCAGTTCTTC.

This clone was found once. This rearrangement joins TRBV25-1 to TRBJ2-1, with 7 bases lining up with TRBD2. Germline trimming cut 2 bases from V and 1 base from J; bases unmatched to any gene: 5. CDR1 is MGHDK, CDR2 SYGVNS, per germline. This CDR3 is 16 amino acids long. The CDR3 is CASSELGGVSYNEQFF. The CDR3 coding sequence is TGTGCCAGCAGTGAACTTGGGGGGGTTTCCTACAATGAGCAGTTCTTC.

V is TRBV6-2 or TRBV6-3 and J is TRBJ2-7; tentative D call: TRBD1 (6 bases). V lost 2 bases to trimming and J lost 3 bases, with 14 bases between them. The CDR3 sequence is 15 residues long. Germline V gives CDR1 MNHEY, CDR2 SVGEGT. The CDR3 nucleotides are TGTGCCAGCAGTTACCACAGGGTCAATGACTACGAGCAGTACTTC. This gives the protein CASSYHRVNDYEQYF.

The table lists this clone with a count of one. The V and J genes are TRBV5-5 and TRBJ1-1; no definite D call. This CDR3 has 14 residues. Deletions cut 3 bases from V and 1 base from J, with 10 bases between. Germline V gene lookup returns CDR1 SGHKS and CDR2 YYEKEE (reference sequence). CDR3 nucleotides: TGTGCCAGCAGCTCCCCTTTAGGGAACACTGAAGCTTTCTTT. As protein: CASSSPLGNTEAFF. The full variable domain, rest sourced from reference TRBV5-5 and TRBJ1-1, is DAGVTQSPTHLIKTRGQQVTLRCSPISGHKSVSWYQQVLGQGPQFIFQYYEKEERGRGNFPDRFSARQFPNYSSELNVNALLLGDSALYLCASSSPLGNTEAFFGQGTRLTVV.

The chain uses TRBV5-4 and TRBJ2-1, with 13 bases aligning to TRBD2. Trimming took 1 base from V and 6 from J; bases not matched to a gene: 10. Germline CDR1 reads SGHNT; CDR2 reads YYREEE (reference sequence). CDR3 length equals 18 residues. The CDR3 DNA is TGTGCCAGCAGCTTGAGTTGGACTAGCGGGAGCGGGTCCAATGAGCAGTTCTTC. Its translation is CASSLSWTSGSGSNEQFF.

The chain's CDR3 is CASSHGNEQYF. As DNA, the CDR3 is TGTGCCAGCAGCCACGGGAACGAGCAGTACTTC. This rearrangement joins TRBV16 to TRBJ2-7, with a possible D match to TRBD2 (5 bases). The CDR3 contains 11 residues. CDR1 is KGHSY and CDR2 is FQNENV in the germline V gene. V dropped 3 bases and J dropped 5 bases, with 5 bases sitting between them.

The gene calls are TRBV7-3 and TRBJ2-1, with TRBD2 matching over 14 bases. Germline CDR1 SGHTA, CDR2 FQGTGA. Trimming took 5 bases from V and 6 from J; bases not matched to a gene: 6. CDR3 length equals 16 residues. CDR3 loop: CASSPMGLAGANEQFF. The DNA for the CDR3 is TGTGCCAGCAGCCCCATGGGACTAGCGGGGGCCAATGAGCAGTTCTTC.

The V call is TRBV19, the J call TRBJ2-2; no definite D call. The germline V gene has CDR1 LNHDA and CDR2 SQIVND (reference sequence). This CDR3 comprises 15 residues. V lost 1 base to trimming and J lost 5 bases, with 11 bases between them. CDR3 sequence (DNA): TGTGCCAGTAGTATAGTCGGCCTCGGTACCGGGGAGCTGTTTTTT. Translated: CASSIVGLGTGELFF.